The clone carrying this T cell receptor (beta chain) was counted between two and nine times. Its cognate antigen is unknown. This sample was included in a study of vaccination and CD4 T cells after COVID-19. About the study: SARS-CoV-2 positivity in convalescent patients was established by nasal swab PCR; under ten had mild and one severe disease. Recovered patients in the cohort numbered six men and four women, two of them Hispanic. Two doses of either BNT162b2 or mRNA-1273 vaccine went to participants.

Cultured CD4+ T-cell DNA underwent Oncomine TCR Beta short-read sequencing. TCRdb ran MiXCR on the PCR reads and lists one entry per CDR3 protein. The data show about 12,000 distinct CDR3 sequences, 44% seen once. The germline V and J ends were trimmed by 8 bases and 1 base, with 16 bases remaining between them. In germline, CDR1 is SEHNR, CDR2 FQNEAQ (reference sequence). The CDR3 is 15 amino acids. Treatment: approximately nine-day PBMC culture with coronavirus spike peptide pools or control peptides (ViraFEST assay). Expanded clonotypes were found by TCR sequencing after peptide-pool stimulation (ViraFEST).

The specimen was CD4+ T cells from blood, cultured in vitro. This chain joins TRBV7-9 and TRBJ2-3, with a tentative D call TRBD2 (6 bases). This clonotype was obtained from a human donor who had recovered from COVID-19. The CDR3 spells CASQNQGGGTDTQYF. Written as DNA, the CDR3 is TGTGCCAGCCAGAACCAGGGCGGGGGCACAGATACGCAGTATTTT. The variable domain in full, with the rest retrieved from reference TRBV7-9 and TRBJ2-3, is DTGVSQNPRHKITKRGQNVTFRCDPISEHNRLYWYRQTLGQGPEFLTYFQNEAQLEKSRLLSDRFSAERPKGSFSTLEIQRTEQGDSAMYLCASQNQGGGTDTQYFGPGTRLTVL.